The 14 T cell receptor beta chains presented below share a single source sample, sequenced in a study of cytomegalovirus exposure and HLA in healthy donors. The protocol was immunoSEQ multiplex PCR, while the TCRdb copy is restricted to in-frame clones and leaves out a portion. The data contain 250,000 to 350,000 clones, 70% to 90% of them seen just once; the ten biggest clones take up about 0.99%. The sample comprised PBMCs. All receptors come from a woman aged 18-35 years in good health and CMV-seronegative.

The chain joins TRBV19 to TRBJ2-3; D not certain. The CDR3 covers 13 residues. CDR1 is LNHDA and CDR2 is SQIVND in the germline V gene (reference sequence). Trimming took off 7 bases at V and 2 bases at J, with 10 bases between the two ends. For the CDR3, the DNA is TGTGCCAGTACCAAAGGAGTCACAGATACGCAGTATTTT. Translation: CASTKGVTDTQYF.

The CDR3 region is CASSTSSGLTDTQYF. Written as DNA, the CDR3 is TGTGCCAGCAGTACATCTAGCGGACTCACAGATACGCAGTATTTT. This chain connects TRBV7-2 to TRBJ2-3; 7 bases match TRBD2. V shed 6 bases, J shed 2 bases, and the junction held 8 bases outside the gene matches. Germline loops: CDR1 SGHTA, CDR2 FQGNSA. The CDR3 contains 15 residues.

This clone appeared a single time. CDR3: CASRGYPRIAEQYF. For the CDR3, the DNA is TGTGCCAGCAGGGGCTACCCGAGAATCGCCGAGCAGTACTTC. The chain carries TRBV6-1 and TRBJ2-7, with D uncertain. This CDR3 contains 14 residues. The germline V gene has CDR1 MNHNS and CDR2 SASEGT. The V end lost 6 bases, the J end lost 6 bases, and 18 bases lay between the germline ends.

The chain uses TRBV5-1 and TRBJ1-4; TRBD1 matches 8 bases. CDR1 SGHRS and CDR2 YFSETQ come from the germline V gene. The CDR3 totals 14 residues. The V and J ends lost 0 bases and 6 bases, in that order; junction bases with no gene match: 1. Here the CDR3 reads CASSLGTGHEKLFF. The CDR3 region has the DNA TGCGCCAGCAGCTTGGGGACAGGGCATGAAAAACTGTTTTTT. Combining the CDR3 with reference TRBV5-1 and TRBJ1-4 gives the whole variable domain KAGVTQTPRYLIKTRGQQVTLSCSPISGHRSVSWYQQTPGQGLQFLFEYFSETQRNKGNFPGRFSGRQFSNSRSEMNVSTLELGDSALYLCASSLGTGHEKLFFGSGTQLSVL.

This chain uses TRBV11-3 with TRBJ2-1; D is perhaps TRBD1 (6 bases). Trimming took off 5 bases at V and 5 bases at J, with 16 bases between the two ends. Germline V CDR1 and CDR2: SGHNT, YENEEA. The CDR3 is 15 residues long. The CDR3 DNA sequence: TGTGCCAGCAGCAAAGGGGGACCCCCCAACAATGAGCAGTTCTTC. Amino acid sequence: CASSKGGPPNNEQFF.

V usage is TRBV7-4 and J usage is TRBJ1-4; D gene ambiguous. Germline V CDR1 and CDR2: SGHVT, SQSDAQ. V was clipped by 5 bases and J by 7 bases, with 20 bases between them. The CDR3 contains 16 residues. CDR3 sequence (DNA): TGTGCCAGCAGCGCCCCAACACGATCCCTAGGTGAAAAACTGTTTTTT. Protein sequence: CASSAPTRSLGEKLFF.

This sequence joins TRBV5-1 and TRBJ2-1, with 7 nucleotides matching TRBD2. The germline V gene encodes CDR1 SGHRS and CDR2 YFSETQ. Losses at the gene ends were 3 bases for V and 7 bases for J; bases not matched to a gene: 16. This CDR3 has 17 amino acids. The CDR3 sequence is CASSSRSGKTIPNEQFF. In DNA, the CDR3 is TGCGCCAGCAGCTCCCGAAGCGGGAAAACCATACCTAATGAGCAGTTCTTC.

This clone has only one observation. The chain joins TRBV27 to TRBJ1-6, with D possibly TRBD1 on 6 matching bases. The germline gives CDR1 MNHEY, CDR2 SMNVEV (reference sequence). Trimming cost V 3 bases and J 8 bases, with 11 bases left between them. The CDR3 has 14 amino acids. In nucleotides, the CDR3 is TGTGCCAGCAGTTTGTCAGGGGTCCATTCACCCCTCCACTTT. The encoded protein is CASSLSGVHSPLHF.

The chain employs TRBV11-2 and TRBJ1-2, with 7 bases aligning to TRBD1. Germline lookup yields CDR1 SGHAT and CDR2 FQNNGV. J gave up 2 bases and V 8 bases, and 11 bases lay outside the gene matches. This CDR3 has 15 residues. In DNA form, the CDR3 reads TGTGCCAGCGGCCCCCAGACAGGGATGAACTATGGCTACACCTTC. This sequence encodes CASGPQTGMNYGYTF. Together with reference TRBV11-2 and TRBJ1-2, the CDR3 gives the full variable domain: EAGVAQSPRYKIIEKRQSVAFWCNPISGHATLYWYQQILGQGPKLLIQFQNNGVVDDSQLPKDRFSAERLKGVDSTLKIQPAKLEDSAVYLCASGPQTGMNYGYTFGSGTRLTVV.

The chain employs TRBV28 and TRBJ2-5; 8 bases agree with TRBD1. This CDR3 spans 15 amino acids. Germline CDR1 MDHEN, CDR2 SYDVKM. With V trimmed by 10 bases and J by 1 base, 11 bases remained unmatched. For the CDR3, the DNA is TGTGCCACTGGTCAGGGGGCTAATTTCCAAGAGACCCAGTACTTC. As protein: CATGQGANFQETQYF.

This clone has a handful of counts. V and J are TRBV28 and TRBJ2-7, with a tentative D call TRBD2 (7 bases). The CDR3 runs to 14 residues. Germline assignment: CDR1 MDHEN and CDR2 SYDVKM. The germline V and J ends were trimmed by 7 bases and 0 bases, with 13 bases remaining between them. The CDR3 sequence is CASTAGAFSYEQYF. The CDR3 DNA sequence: TGTGCCAGCACTGCGGGGGCATTCTCCTACGAGCAGTACTTC. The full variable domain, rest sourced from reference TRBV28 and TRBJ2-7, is DVKVTQSSRYLVKRTGEKVFLECVQDMDHENMFWYRQDPGLGLRLIYFSYDVKMKEKGDIPEGYSVSREKKERFSLILESASTNQTSMYLCASTAGAFSYEQYFGPGTRLTVT.

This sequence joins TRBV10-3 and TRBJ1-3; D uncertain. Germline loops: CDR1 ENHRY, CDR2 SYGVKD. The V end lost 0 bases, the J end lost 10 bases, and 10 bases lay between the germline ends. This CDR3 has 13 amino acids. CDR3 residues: CAISESEGTTIYF. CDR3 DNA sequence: TGTGCCATCAGTGAGTCGGAGGGAACAACCATATATTTT.

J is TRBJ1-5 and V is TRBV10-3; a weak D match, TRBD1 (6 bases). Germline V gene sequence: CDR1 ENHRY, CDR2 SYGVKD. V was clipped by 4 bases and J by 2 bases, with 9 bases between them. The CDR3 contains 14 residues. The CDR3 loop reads CAISAGEGNQPQHF. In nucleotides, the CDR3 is TGTGCCATCAGTGCAGGGGAAGGCAATCAGCCCCAGCATTTT.

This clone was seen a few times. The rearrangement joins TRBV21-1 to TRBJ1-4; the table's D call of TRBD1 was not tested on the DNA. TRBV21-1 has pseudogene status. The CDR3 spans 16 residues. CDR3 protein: CASSKCGTGSNEKLFF. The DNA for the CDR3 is TGTGCCAGCAGCAAATGTGGGACAGGATCTAATGAAAAACTGTTTTTT.